These T cell receptor beta chains were read from a single sample in a study of blood T cell repertoires in COVID-19. The table came from immunoSEQ multiplex PCR; TCRdb's copy has only in-frame clones and leaves some out. The sample consists of 50,000 or so clones, about four fifths of them appearing once. Sequencing used peripheral blood. These receptor sequences come from a man aged 35 to 55 with acute or convalescent COVID-19. Each CDR3 is given with its conserved first and last residue. Fields, in order: clone size, V gene, CDR3 length, D gene, J gene, CDR3 protein, CDR3 DNA. A D gene is named only where the DNA matches it firmly. Clone size appears in some rows only: once, few, many, or a class for an expanded clone.

-	TRBV2	13	-	TRBJ1-5	CASSANRDQPQHF	TGTGCCAGCAGTGCTAACAGAGATCAGCCCCAGCATTTT
-	TRBV4-1	19	-	TRBJ1-5	CASSQDLPSGGSPNQPQHF	TGCGCCAGCAGCCAAGACCTCCCATCCGGAGGGTCTCCAAATCAGCCCCAGCATTTT
few	TRBV19	15	TRBD1	TRBJ1-6	CASSWQTGSNSPLHF	TGTGCCAGTAGTTGGCAGACAGGGTCAAATTCACCCCTCCACTTT
-	TRBV3-1/TRBV3-2	15	-	TRBJ2-7	CASSAPSGVSYEQYF	TGTGCCAGCAGCGCCCCCAGCGGTGTCTCCTACGAGCAGTACTTC
few	TRBV7-2	16	-	TRBJ2-3	CASSLEGGGSTTTQYF	TGTGCCAGCAGCTTAGAAGGTGGCGGCTCAACCACTACGCAGTATTTT
-	TRBV2	13	-	TRBJ2-3	CATSGVRRGTQYF	TGTGCCACCTCAGGAGTCAGAAGGGGTACGCAGTATTTT
-	TRBV3-1/TRBV3-2	13	-	TRBJ1-1	CASSQVWGEAAFF	TGTGCCAGCAGCCAAGTTTGGGGAGAGGCGGCTTTCTTT
few	TRBV10-1	13	-	TRBJ2-7	CASSESGSYEQYF	TGCGCCAGCAGTGAGAGCGGATCCTACGAGCAGTACTTC
once	TRBV5-1	15	TRBD1	TRBJ2-3	CASSAGQGILDTQYF	TGCGCCAGCAGCGCAGGACAGGGTATATTAGATACGCAGTATTTT
-	TRBV30	15	TRBD1	TRBJ1-6	CAYSRDRGLGSPLHF	TGTGCCTACTCGCGGGACAGGGGGCTTGGTTCACCCCTCCACTTT
-	TRBV10-2	13	-	TRBJ1-1	CASSDAGRTGAFF	TGCGCCAGCAGTGATGCGGGTAGAACCGGGGCTTTCTTT
few	TRBV2	12	-	TRBJ1-1	CASKGDRGEAFF	TGTGCCAGCAAGGGGGATAGGGGTGAAGCTTTCTTT
-	TRBV7-2	16	TRBD1	TRBJ2-2	CASSFDRATNTGELFF	TGTGCCAGCAGCTTTGACAGGGCAACGAACACCGGGGAGCTGTTTTTT
few	TRBV19	16	TRBD1	TRBJ2-5	CASSIGVGTGEETQYF	TGTGCCAGTAGTATAGGAGTTGGGACAGGTGAAGAGACCCAGTACTTC
-	TRBV10-3	13	TRBD1	TRBJ1-2	CAITSGQDYGYTF	TGTGCCATCACAAGCGGACAGGACTATGGCTACACCTTC
-	TRBV18	15	-	TRBJ2-5	CASSHTNEGAETQYF	TGTGCCAGCTCGCACACCAATGAGGGTGCAGAGACCCAGTACTTC
-	TRBV6-5	15	TRBD1	TRBJ1-1	CASSRRTGLNTEAFF	TGTGCCAGCAGTAGGCGGACAGGTTTGAACACTGAAGCTTTCTTT
few	TRBV30	12	-	TRBJ1-6	CAVDQGNSPLHF	TGTGCCGTGGATCAGGGTAATTCACCCCTCCACTTT
few	TRBV7-9	15	-	TRBJ2-2	CASSLVGAVTGELFF	TGTGCCAGCAGCTTAGTGGGGGCGGTCACCGGGGAGCTGTTTTTT
-	TRBV19	12	-	TRBJ1-5	CASNIGNQPQHF	TGTGCCAGTAATATCGGCAATCAGCCCCAGCATTTT
-	TRBV7-3	13	-	TRBJ2-1	CASSLIAYNEQFF	TGTGCCAGCAGCCTAATCGCCTACAATGAGCAGTTCTTC
-	TRBV5-4	13	TRBD1	TRBJ1-2	CASSVGQALGYTF	TGTGCCAGCAGCGTAGGACAGGCCCTCGGCTACACCTTC
-	TRBV6-5	15	TRBD1	TRBJ1-5	CASRRGGTGDQPQHF	TGTGCCAGCCGGAGGGGGGGGACAGGGGATCAGCCCCAGCATTTT
-	TRBV5-1	16	TRBD1	TRBJ1-2	CASSLGNTGGGNGYTF	TGCGCCAGCAGCTTGGGGAATACAGGGGGCGGTAATGGCTACACCTTC
-	TRBV18	15	-	TRBJ2-6	CASSPRESGANVLTF	TGTGCCAGCTCACCAAGAGAGTCCGGGGCCAACGTCCTGACTTTC
-	TRBV5-6	16	TRBD1	TRBJ2-7	CASSLALGQGQRKQYF	TGTGCCAGCAGCTTGGCCCTAGGACAGGGCCAAAGAAAACAGTACTTC
-	TRBV29-1	12	-	TRBJ1-1	CSVGQVDTEAFF	TGCAGCGTTGGTCAGGTGGACACTGAAGCTTTCTTT
once	TRBV2	13	-	TRBJ2-7	CASSEQALYEQYF	TGTGCCAGCAGTGAACAGGCCCTCTACGAGCAGTACTTC
-	TRBV9	11	-	TRBJ2-5	CASSARETQYF	TGTGCCAGCAGCGCCCGAGAGACCCAGTACTTC
few	TRBV2	12	-	TRBJ1-1	CASRQGGTEAFF	TGTGCCAGCAGGCAAGGGGGAACTGAAGCTTTCTTT
once	TRBV30	13	-	TRBJ1-6	CAWSTGNNSPLHF	TGTGCCTGGAGTACAGGGAATAATTCACCCCTCCACTTT
-	TRBV7-8	13	-	TRBJ1-1	CASSEQARTEAFF	TGTGCCAGCAGCGAACAGGCGAGGACTGAAGCTTTCTTT
large	TRBV30	14	-	TRBJ2-4	CAWDGGAGGNIQYF	TGTGCCTGGGACGGTGGGGCAGGTGGGAACATTCAGTACTTC
-	TRBV23-1	14	TRBD1	TRBJ2-7	CASSDRGASGEQYF	TGCGCCAGCTCTGACAGGGGGGCTTCTGGGGAGCAGTACTTC
-	TRBV5-1	14	-	TRBJ2-7	CASSPSPVTYEQYF	TGCGCCAGCAGCCCCTCCCCGGTAACCTACGAGCAGTACTTC
-	TRBV6-2/TRBV6-3	16	TRBD1	TRBJ2-1	CASSYRGQGALNEQFF	TGTGCCAGCAGTTACCGTGGACAGGGGGCCTTGAATGAGCAGTTCTTC
few	TRBV11-2	15	-	TRBJ2-7	CASSPAGVSGYEQYF	TGTGCCAGCAGCCCCGCAGGGGTTTCGGGGTACGAGCAGTACTTC
-	TRBV29-1	14	-	TRBJ2-3	CSVFRLASTDTQYF	TGCAGCGTTTTCCGGTTAGCTAGCACAGATACGCAGTATTTT
-	TRBV10-2	17	TRBD2	TRBJ2-2	CASRSSGGIAGTGELFF	TGCGCCAGCAGGTCCAGCGGGGGGATAGCGGGGACCGGGGAGCTGTTTTTT
-	TRBV6-5	15	-	TRBJ1-6	CASSYSWGVGSPLHF	TGTGCCAGCAGTTACTCTTGGGGCGTCGGTTCACCCCTCCACTTT
-	TRBV30	14	-	TRBJ2-5	CAWSPGGPRETQYF	TGTGCCTGGAGCCCCGGAGGGCCCCGAGAGACCCAGTACTTC
-	TRBV5-3	21	TRBD1	TRBJ1-5	CARSSTSTGGSIYISNQPQHF	TGTGCCAGAAGCTCCACCTCGACAGGGGGCTCGATATATATCAGCAATCAGCCCCAGCATTTT
-	TRBV2	15	TRBD1	TRBJ2-3	CASRATGGSTDTQYF	TGTGCCAGCAGAGCGACAGGGGGTAGCACAGATACGCAGTATTTT
-	TRBV5-1	16	-	TRBJ1-1	CASSLDPSGVNTEAFF	TGCGCCAGCAGCTTGGACCCCTCGGGGGTCAACACTGAAGCTTTCTTT
-	TRBV5-1	15	-	TRBJ2-2	CASSLQAQNTGELFF	TGCGCCAGCAGCTTGCAAGCCCAAAACACCGGGGAGCTGTTTTTT
-	TRBV21-1	17	-	TRBJ2-1	CASSKGASKSSYNEQFF	TGTGCCAGCAGCAAAGGGGCATCTAAAAGCTCCTACAATGAGCAGTTCTTC
-	TRBV18	19	TRBD1	TRBJ1-2	CASSPIRTGGRFTGYGYTF	TGTGCCAGCTCACCGATACGGACAGGGGGGCGATTCACAGGCTATGGCTACACCTTC
-	TRBV19	15	TRBD1	TRBJ2-1	CASSIGQDRVYEQFF	TGTGCCAGTAGTATAGGACAGGACAGGGTGTATGAGCAGTTCTTC
few	TRBV19	12	-	TRBJ1-5	CASRAGNQPQHF	TGTGCCAGTAGGGCAGGCAATCAGCCCCAGCATTTT
-	TRBV19	18	-	TRBJ2-1	CASSSPRGLGTKSNEQFF	TGTGCCAGTAGCTCCCCCAGGGGCCTCGGGACGAAGTCCAATGAGCAGTTCTTC
-	TRBV7-6	13	-	TRBJ2-3	CASSLARGDTQYF	TGTGCCAGCAGCTTAGCGCGGGGAGATACGCAGTATTTT
-	TRBV6-1	14	TRBD1	TRBJ1-2	CASREDRGNYGYTF	TGTGCCAGCAGAGAAGACAGGGGGAACTATGGCTACACCTTC
few	TRBV15	16	-	TRBJ2-5	CATSRDPPHRQETQYF	TGTGCCACCAGCAGAGATCCTCCCCACAGGCAAGAGACCCAGTACTTC